A single T cell receptor (beta chain) is shown here with its context. Diagnosis of hyperthyroidism was new in patients aged 18 to 65, and its duration was under 2 months. Diagnosis relied on clinical symptoms, serum thyroxine and TRAb, thyroid ultrasound and orbital computed tomography. The sample originates from a study of T cells in Graves' hyperthyroidism and ophthalmopathy. Researchers took RNA transcripts and amplified the TCR beta CDR3 regions from them. Researchers ran a first-round RT-PCR on the TCR CDR3 using the HTBI primer set. One entry per CDR3 protein results from TCRdb running MiXCR on the multiplex PCR reads. This sample has approximately 400,000 distinct CDR3 sequences, with 15% to 18% found just once. Deletions cut 2 bases from V and 9 bases from J, with 9 bases between. This CDR3 has 12 residues. The germline V gene encodes CDR1 SGHDT and CDR2 YYEEEE.

The specimen was blood. The clonotype comes from a woman aged 18-29 years with Graves' hyperthyroidism that later progressed to Graves' ophthalmopathy. The chain joins TRBV5-6 to TRBJ2-1, with D unclear. Here the CDR3 DNA reads TGTGCCAGCAGCTTTGGAACGATTGAGCAGTTCTTC. This translates into CASSFGTIEQFF. Looking up the rest from reference TRBV5-6 and TRBJ2-1 gives the full variable domain: DAGVTQSPTHLIKTRGQQVTLRCSPKSGHDTVSWYQQALGQGPQFIFQYYEEEERQRGNFPDRFSGHQFPNYSSELNVNALLLGDSALYLCASSFGTIEQFFGPGTRLTVL.